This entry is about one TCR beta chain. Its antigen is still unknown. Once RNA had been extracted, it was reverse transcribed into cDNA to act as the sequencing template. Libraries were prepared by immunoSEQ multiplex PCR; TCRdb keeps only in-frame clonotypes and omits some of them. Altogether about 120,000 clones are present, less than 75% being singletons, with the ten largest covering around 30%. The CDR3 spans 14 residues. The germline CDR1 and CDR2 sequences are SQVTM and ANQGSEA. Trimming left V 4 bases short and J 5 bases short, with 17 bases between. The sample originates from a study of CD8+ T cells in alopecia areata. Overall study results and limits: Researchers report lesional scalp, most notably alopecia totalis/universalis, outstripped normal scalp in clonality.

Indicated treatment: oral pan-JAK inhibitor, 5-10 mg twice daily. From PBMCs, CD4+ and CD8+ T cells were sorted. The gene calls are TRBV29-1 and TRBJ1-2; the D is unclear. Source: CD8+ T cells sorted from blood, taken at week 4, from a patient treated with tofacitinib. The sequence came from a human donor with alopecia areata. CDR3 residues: CSVVVEPIQYGYTF. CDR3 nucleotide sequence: TGCAGCGTTGTAGTAGAACCTATTCAGTATGGCTACACCTTC.